This paragraph reports one TCR beta chain. The CDR3 contains 19 residues. J lost 5 bases, V lost 2 bases, and 15 bases had no gene match. The germline V gene encodes CDR1 SGHVS and CDR2 FNYEAQ. The entry originates in a study of CD8+ T cells in alopecia areata. Sequencing templates came from extracted RNA that was reverse transcribed into cDNA. Here immunoSEQ multiplex PCR was the method, and the copy in TCRdb shows in-frame clones only, minus some. The repertoire holds 150,000 to 200,000 clones, with less than 70% as singletons. Documented treatment: oral pan-JAK inhibitor, 5-10 mg twice daily. This receptor was identified in a human donor with alopecia areata. The rearrangement uses TRBV7-6 and TRBJ2-5; 12 bases are a match to TRBD2. Sequences were derived from CD4+ T cells sorted from blood, sampled at week 24, from a patient treated with tofacitinib. CDR3 DNA: TGTGCCAGCAGCTTATTAGGAGGTGCTAGCGGGGGGGCCCCCGAGACCCAGTACTTC. Its protein is CASSLLGGASGGAPETQYF.